Each of the 29 T cell receptor beta chains below was sequenced from the same sample in a study of cytomegalovirus exposure and HLA in healthy donors. Assay: immunoSEQ multiplex PCR; the TCRdb copy retains only in-frame clones and omits some. The table lists about 150,000 clones, around 88% of them singletons. The sequenced sample consisted of PBMCs. The source is a young man in good health and CMV-seropositive.

The chain carries TRBV19 and TRBJ2-5; the D gene is possibly TRBD2 (6 bases). CDR1 and CDR2 (germline): LNHDA, SQIVND (reference sequence). The CDR3 length is 13 residues. V lost 4 bases and J lost 5, with 11 bases in between. CDR3 residues: CASSTTSRETQYF. For the CDR3, the DNA is TGTGCCAGTAGTACTACTAGCAGGGAGACCCAGTACTTC.

V gene TRBV30 combines with J gene TRBJ1-4; perhaps TRBD1 as D (5 bases). The CDR3 consists of 14 residues. Trimming cost V 3 bases and J 2 bases, with 10 bases left between them. CDR1 and CDR2 from the germline V gene are GTSNPN and SVGIG (reference sequence). This chain's CDR3 is CAWSQGVTNEKLFF. The CDR3 nucleotides are TGTGCCTGGAGCCAGGGTGTCACTAATGAAAAACTGTTTTTT.

J is TRBJ1-5 and V is TRBV13; D gene ambiguous. CDR1 and CDR2 (germline): PRHDT, FYEKMQ (reference sequence). V gave up 8 bases and J gave up 9 bases, with 14 bases separating them. The CDR3 spans 12 residues. The CDR3 here is CASRRASGPQHF. In nucleotides, the CDR3 is TGTGCCAGCCGGAGAGCCTCGGGGCCCCAGCATTTT. Combining the CDR3 with reference TRBV13 and TRBJ1-5 gives the whole variable domain AAGVIQSPRHLIKEKRETATLKCYPIPRHDTVYWYQQGPGQDPQFLISFYEKMQSDKGSIPDRFSAQQFSDYHSELNMSSLELGDSALYFCASRRASGPQHFGDGTRLSIL.

This clone was observed a single time. The same CDR3 also results from other DNA sequences found in this sample. CDR3 protein: CASSPGQGTYEQYF. The CDR3 nucleotides are TGTGCCAGCTCACCGGGACAGGGGACCTACGAGCAGTACTTC. The rearrangement uses TRBV18 and TRBJ2-7, with TRBD1 matching 10 bases. V was pared by 3 bases and J by 2 bases, with 1 base of the junction left unmatched. CDR1 is KGHSH and CDR2 is LQKENI in the germline V gene. This CDR3 region has 14 residues.

V is TRBV2 and J is TRBJ2-7; weak D call: TRBD2 (5 bases). The germline V and J ends were trimmed by 6 bases and 2 bases, with 14 bases remaining between them. In germline, CDR1 is SNHLY, CDR2 FYNNEI. This CDR3 comprises 14 residues. CDR3 DNA sequence: TGTGCCAGCAGGCGACAAGAGGGCACCTACGAGCAGTACTTC. It yields the protein CASRRQEGTYEQYF. Drawing the rest from reference TRBV2 and TRBJ2-7, the complete variable domain is EPEVTQTPSHQVTQMGQEVILRCVPISNHLYFYWYRQILGQKVEFLVSFYNNEISEKSEIFDDQFSVERPDGSNFTLKIRSTKLEDSAMYFCASRRQEGTYEQYFGPGTRLTVT.

The chain carries TRBV6-5 and TRBJ1-5; 8 bases match TRBD1. CDR1 is MNHEY, CDR2 SVGAGI, per germline. The CDR3 covers 14 residues. With 6 bases clipped from V and 7 bases from J, the junction kept 8 bases outside the gene matches. CDR3 residues: CASSPTDRDQPQHF. CDR3 bases: TGTGCCAGCAGCCCGACGGACAGGGACCAGCCCCAGCATTTT.

This chain connects TRBV19 to TRBJ2-3; 8 bases fit TRBD2. Trimming at V came to 4 bases and at J to 4 bases, leaving 7 bases not matched to a gene. The CDR3 runs to 15 residues. Germline lookup yields CDR1 LNHDA and CDR2 SQIVND (reference sequence). As DNA, the CDR3 is TGTGCCAGTAGTACAAGACGGGGGGGCCCAGATACGCAGTATTTT. Its protein product is CASSTRRGGPDTQYF.

V gene TRBV4-3 combines with J gene TRBJ2-5, with D possibly matching TRBD1 (7 bases). Between the trimmed V and J ends, which lost 1 base and 5 bases, there was a span of 17 bases. The CDR3 is 16 amino acids. Germline V gene sequence: CDR1 LGHNA, CDR2 YSLEER. CDR3 region: CASSQALGSGGETQYF. CDR3 sequence (DNA): TGCGCCAGCAGCCAAGCCTTGGGATCAGGGGGGGAGACCCAGTACTTC.

The chain recombines TRBV7-3 with TRBJ1-1; D uncertain. The CDR3 contains 15 residues. Germline V gene lookup returns CDR1 SGHTA and CDR2 FQGTGA. Trimming stripped 0 bases from V and 5 bases from J, with 13 bases between. The CDR3 bases are TGTGCCAGCAGCTTAACCCCCGGGAGGGAGACTGAAGCTTTCTTT. Protein product: CASSLTPGRETEAFF.

The chain links TRBV19 to TRBJ2-5; 8 nucleotides align to TRBD1. The CDR3 extends over 13 amino acids. Germline CDR1 and CDR2: LNHDA and SQIVND (reference sequence). V gave up 4 bases and J gave up 5 bases; unmatched junction bases: 3. In nucleotides, the CDR3 is TGTGCCAGTAGTACAGGGGGCGTGGAGACCCAGTACTTC. Amino acid sequence: CASSTGGVETQYF.

CDR3 sequence (DNA): TGTGCCAGCAGCGTAGGGGGGACTAGCTACGGGGAGCTGTTTTTT. Its protein product is CASSVGGTSYGELFF. J is TRBJ2-2 and V is TRBV9, with 9 bases fitting TRBD2. Trimming took 0 bases from V and 7 from J; bases not matched to a gene: 4. This CDR3 is built from 15 residues. The germline CDR1 and CDR2 sequences are SGDLS and YYNGEE.

This chain links TRBV7-9 with TRBJ1-1, with 8 nucleotides matching TRBD1. The germline CDR1 and CDR2 sequences are SEHNR and FQNEAQ (reference sequence). The CDR3 extends over 16 amino acids. J lost 0 bases, V lost 4 bases, and 7 bases had no gene match. In DNA form, the CDR3 reads TGTGCCAGCAGCTCTCCCGGGACAGGCATGAACACTGAAGCTTTCTTT. Translating gives CASSSPGTGMNTEAFF.

This rearrangement joins TRBV20-1 to TRBJ1-1; D might be TRBD1 (5 bases). CDR1 and CDR2 (germline): DFQATT, SNEGSKA (reference sequence). This CDR3 comprises 10 residues. V lost 4 bases and J 7 bases, leaving 7 bases between the germline ends. The CDR3 DNA follows: TGCAGTGCTAAGCAGGGTGAAGCTTTCTTT. This translates into CSAKQGEAFF.

V and J are TRBV4-3 and TRBJ2-1; 11 nucleotides match TRBD2. The germline gives CDR1 LGHNA, CDR2 YSLEER. Trimming removed 0 bases from V and 3 bases from J; junction bases left unmatched: 10. The CDR3 length is 19 residues. The CDR3 DNA sequence: TGCGCCAGCAGCCAAGATGCTAGCGGGGGGCCCTACTTCTACAATGAGCAGTTCTTC. This sequence encodes CASSQDASGGPYFYNEQFF.

The V gene is TRBV4-3, the J gene TRBJ2-3; 8 bases match TRBD2. There are 16 residues in the CDR3. Germline lookup yields CDR1 LGHNA and CDR2 YSLEER. V shed 5 bases, J shed 2 bases, and the junction held 9 bases outside the gene matches. CDR3 region: CASSDRSGAVTDTQYF. CDR3 nucleotides: TGCGCCAGCAGCGACCGTAGCGGGGCGGTCACAGATACGCAGTATTTT.

The chain recombines TRBV5-5 with TRBJ2-7; perhaps TRBD1 as D (5 bases). V lost 4 bases to trimming and J lost 0 bases, with 11 bases between them. CDR3 length: 14 residues. Germline lookup yields CDR1 SGHKS and CDR2 YYEKEE (reference sequence). CDR3 in amino acids: CASSTTVSSYEQYF. Here the CDR3 DNA reads TGTGCCAGCAGCACGACAGTGAGCTCCTACGAGCAGTACTTC.

V and J are TRBV19 and TRBJ2-1, with 11 bases fitting TRBD2. There are 16 residues in the CDR3. The J segment lost 3 bases and the V segment lost 5 bases, leaving 6 bases of the junction unmatched. Per germline, CDR1 LNHDA and CDR2 SQIVND (reference sequence). In DNA form, the CDR3 reads TGTGCCAGTAGTCCGACCGGGACTAGCGGCTACAATGAGCAGTTCTTC. It codes for CASSPTGTSGYNEQFF.

The chain employs TRBV12-5 and TRBJ1-1; maybe TRBD1 (6 bases). Germline V gives CDR1 LGHNT, CDR2 FRNRAP. The CDR3 is made up of 14 amino acids. The germline V and J ends were trimmed by 1 base and 4 bases, with 10 bases remaining between them. Here the CDR3 DNA reads TGTGCTAGTGGTTTGGCTGGGGGCGGCACTGAAGCTTTCTTT. Translated, it gives CASGLAGGGTEAFF.

The chain joins TRBV5-6 to TRBJ2-7; 7 nucleotides agree with TRBD2. The CDR3 is made up of 15 amino acids. Losses at the gene ends were 2 bases for V and 2 bases for J; bases not matched to a gene: 7. CDR1 SGHDT and CDR2 YYEEEE come from the germline V gene. CDR3 nucleotide sequence: TGTGCCAGCAGCTTTAACCCTAGCGGAACCTACGAGCAGTACTTC. Its translation is CASSFNPSGTYEQYF.

This clone appeared a few times. The V call is TRBV2, the J call TRBJ2-1, with TRBD2 matching 8 bases. The CDR3 totals 15 residues. The V gene end was trimmed by 3 bases and the J gene end by 4 bases; junction bases not matched to a gene: 5. Germline V gives CDR1 SNHLY, CDR2 FYNNEI. CDR3 protein: CASSDGAGGYNEQFF. The CDR3 DNA is TGTGCCAGCAGTGACGGTGCGGGGGGTTACAATGAGCAGTTCTTC.

This chain links TRBV5-6 with TRBJ2-7; 7 bases are shared with TRBD1. Germline V gives CDR1 SGHDT, CDR2 YYEEEE. V dropped 4 bases and J dropped 0; count of bases not matched to a gene: 7. The CDR3 runs 15 residues. In nucleotides, the CDR3 is TGTGCCAGCAGCCTCCAGGGGGTTCTCTCCTACGAGCAGTACTTC. This gives the protein CASSLQGVLSYEQYF.

CDR3 sequence reads: CASSLEGNYGYTF. The CDR3, as DNA: TGTGCCAGCAGTTTAGAGGGCAACTATGGCTACACCTTC. This chain links TRBV27 with TRBJ1-2; D is unresolved. V shed 2 bases and J shed 2 bases, with 6 bases lying between them. This CDR3 region has 13 residues. Per the germline V gene, CDR1 is MNHEY and CDR2 is SMNVEV (reference sequence).

V gene TRBV15 combines with J gene TRBJ1-2, with D hard to call. CDR1 and CDR2 (germline): LNHNV, YYDKDF (reference sequence). Between the trimmed V and J ends, which lost 0 bases and 6 bases, there was a span of 17 bases. This CDR3 spans 16 amino acids. The CDR3 protein is CATSREGSRTRDGYTF. The CDR3 DNA sequence: TGTGCCACCAGCAGAGAGGGGAGCAGGACGCGAGATGGCTACACCTTC.

The chain recombines TRBV5-6 with TRBJ2-7, with 7 bases that match TRBD2. V was clipped by 2 bases and J by 3 bases; unmatched bases: 14. CDR1 SGHDT and CDR2 YYEEEE come from the germline V gene. The CDR3 runs 17 residues. The CDR3 nucleotides are TGTGCCAGCAGCTTACTCTTGGCGGGAGAACTGGTCTACGAGCAGTACTTC. It codes for CASSLLLAGELVYEQYF.

V usage is TRBV7-3 and J usage is TRBJ1-4; D is uncertain. Germline V gene lookup returns CDR1 SGHTA and CDR2 FQGTGA. V dropped 1 base and J dropped 8 bases, with 14 bases sitting between them. CDR3 size: 15 residues. The CDR3 DNA sequence: TGTGCCAGCAGCTTAATTGAAAGGGAGGGAGAAAAACTGTTTTTT. Amino acids: CASSLIEREGEKLFF. Based on the CDR3 plus reference TRBV7-3 and TRBJ1-4, the full variable domain is GAGVSQTPSNKVTEKGKYVELRCDPISGHTALYWYRQSLGQGPEFLIYFQGTGAADDSGLPNDRFFAVRPEGSVSTLKIQRTERGDSAVYLCASSLIEREGEKLFFGSGTQLSVL.

The V gene is TRBV7-8, the J gene TRBJ2-1; possibly TRBD1 for D (6 bases). CDR1 is SGHVS, CDR2 FQNEAQ, per germline. CDR3 length: 17 residues. Trimming took off 0 bases at V and 1 base at J, with 13 bases between the two ends. Here the CDR3 reads CASSLARGSSSYNEQFF. DNA of the CDR3: TGTGCCAGCAGCTTAGCAAGGGGGAGTTCGTCCTACAATGAGCAGTTCTTC.

This clone was seen a single time. V gene TRBV7-2 combines with J gene TRBJ2-7, with D uncertain. The length of the CDR3 is 15 residues. V was clipped by 3 bases and J by 7 bases, with 19 bases between them. Germline assignment: CDR1 SGHTA and CDR2 FQGNSA. The CDR3, as DNA: TGTGCCAGCAGCTTGATTCTCGCCCGTATAGATGAGCAGTACTTC. Translation: CASSLILARIDEQYF.

This rearrangement joins TRBV7-3 to TRBJ2-2; no firm D call. The germline V gene encodes CDR1 SGHTA and CDR2 FQGTGA. The V end lost 5 bases, the J end lost 4 bases, and 11 bases lay between the germline ends. CDR3 length: 14 amino acids. The CDR3: CASSPRPGTGELFF. In nucleotides, the CDR3 is TGTGCCAGCAGCCCGCGTCCCGGCACCGGGGAGCTGTTTTTT.

The chain links TRBV27 to TRBJ2-7; a possible D gene is TRBD1 (5 bases). V dropped 2 bases and J dropped 5 bases, with 19 bases sitting between them. The CDR3 spans 16 residues. Germline V lookup: CDR1 MNHEY, CDR2 SMNVEV (reference sequence). The CDR3 DNA is TGTGCCAGCAGTTTAAAGGGTGCCGCAGGGTTCAACGAGCAGTACTTC. Protein product: CASSLKGAAGFNEQYF.